The 18 T cell receptor beta chains below were found in one sample sequenced in a study of shared clonotypes between healthy human individuals. Profiling relied on immunoSEQ multiplex PCR, and the TCRdb table lists in-frame clones only, not all of them. The sample yields around 2.5 million clones, roughly 93% seen once. Sequenced: naive CD4+ T cells from PBMCs. The subset is: CD45RA+ positively selected. These receptors all stem from a man younger than 35 in good health. Some clones in this sample may be carry-over from other donors' samples.

The chain combines TRBV7-2 with TRBJ2-1; D gene ambiguous. The CDR3 spans 15 residues. Per the germline V gene, CDR1 is SGHTA and CDR2 is FQGNSA. V was pared by 5 bases and J by 7 bases, with 18 bases between. CDR3 sequence: CASSPWTGGGNEQFF. The CDR3 nucleotides are TGTGCCAGCAGCCCTTGGACCGGCGGTGGTAATGAGCAGTTCTTC.

As concerns this clone: Other DNA sequences within the sample encode an identical CDR3. The gene calls are TRBV18 and TRBJ1-1; D might be TRBD1 (6 bases). CDR1 and CDR2 from the germline V gene are KGHSH and LQKENI. The CDR3 consists of 15 residues. V was pared by 2 bases and J by 3 bases, with 13 bases between. The CDR3 here is CASSPRTGGDTEAFF. The CDR3 region has the DNA TGTGCCAGCTCACCAAGGACGGGGGGCGACACTGAAGCTTTCTTT.

The gene calls are TRBV19 and TRBJ2-1, with D maybe TRBD1 (6 bases). V dropped 9 bases and J dropped 2 bases, with 14 bases sitting between them. The CDR3 extends over 14 amino acids. The germline V gene has CDR1 LNHDA and CDR2 SQIVND (reference sequence). The CDR3 loop reads CASSGQPTYNEQFF. In DNA form, the CDR3 reads TGTGCCAGCAGCGGACAGCCAACCTACAATGAGCAGTTCTTC.

This chain links TRBV5-6 with TRBJ2-7; unclear D gene. Germline CDR1 SGHDT, CDR2 YYEEEE. The CDR3 covers 16 residues. Trimming took off 2 bases at V and 0 bases at J, with 15 bases between the two ends. The CDR3 nucleotides are TGTGCCAGCAGCTTTCTTGCGGACCGTTTCTCCTACGAGCAGTACTTC. This codes for CASSFLADRFSYEQYF.

The gene calls are TRBV4-1 and TRBJ2-6; D is unclear. Germline V gene lookup returns CDR1 MGHRA and CDR2 YSYEKL. Trimming pared 3 bases from V and 0 bases from J, leaving 6 bases between. CDR3 length: 15 residues. CDR3 sequence (DNA): TGCGCCAGCAGCCACTTGGGCTCTGGGGCCAACGTCCTGACTTTC. This codes for CASSHLGSGANVLTF.

The CDR3 DNA sequence: TGTGCCAGCAGCACCTTAGCGGGAGGGGCCTACGAGCAGTACTTC. Translated: CASSTLAGGAYEQYF. The chain couples TRBV7-9 to TRBJ2-7, with 11 bases aligning to TRBD2. CDR1 SEHNR and CDR2 FQNEAQ come from the germline V gene (reference sequence). V dropped 5 bases and J dropped 2; count of bases not matched to a gene: 5. This CDR3 spans 15 amino acids.

The chain combines TRBV5-1 with TRBJ1-1; TRBD1 might be the D (5 bases). The V gene's germline CDR1 is SGHRS and CDR2 YFSETQ. This CDR3 is 15 amino acids long. V lost 4 bases and J 2 bases, leaving 15 bases between the germline ends. The CDR3 DNA reads TGCGCCAGCAGCCTCCTCGGGGGGGAAAACACTGAAGCTTTCTTT. Translation gives CASSLLGGENTEAFF.

The gene calls are TRBV15 and TRBJ2-1, with D perhaps TRBD2 (6 bases). Germline V lookup: CDR1 LNHNV, CDR2 YYDKDF (reference sequence). CDR3 size: 13 residues. V lost 0 bases, J lost 9 bases, and 9 bases lay in between. The CDR3 DNA follows: TGTGCCACCAGCAGAGATTGGAGGGGTGAGCAGTTCTTC. Translated, it gives CATSRDWRGEQFF. Variable domain in full (rest from reference TRBV15 and TRBJ2-1): DAMVIQNPRYQVTQFGKPVTLSCSQTLNHNVMYWYQQKSSQAPKLLFHYYDKDFNNEADTPDNFQSRRPNTSFCFLDIRSPGLGDTAMYLCATSRDWRGEQFFGPGTRLTVL.

This rearrangement joins TRBV4-1 to TRBJ2-1, with 7 bases aligning to TRBD1. V shed 3 bases and J 10 bases; nucleotides not matched to a gene: 0. Germline loops: CDR1 MGHRA, CDR2 YSYEKL. CDR3 length: 11 amino acids. The DNA of the CDR3 is TGCGCCAGCAGCCAGGACAGGGAGCAGTTCTTC. This translates into CASSQDREQFF.

In its sample, this clone was seen once. This rearrangement joins TRBV19 to TRBJ2-5, with D tentatively TRBD1 or TRBD2 (5 bases each). Deletions cut 3 bases from V and 5 bases from J, with 13 bases between. CDR1 LNHDA and CDR2 SQIVND come from the germline V gene (reference sequence). The CDR3 length is 14 residues. CDR3 in DNA: TGTGCCAGTAGTATGGGGACGTCAGGCGAGACCCAGTACTTC. It yields the protein CASSMGTSGETQYF.

V and J are TRBV5-1 and TRBJ1-6, with no clear D. The V end lost 0 bases, the J end lost 9 bases, and 10 bases lay between the germline ends. The CDR3 is 14 amino acids. CDR1 SGHRS and CDR2 YFSETQ come from the germline V gene. The CDR3 region has the DNA TGCGCCAGCAGCTTGGCCGAGATTACTTCACCCCTCCACTTT. Its protein is CASSLAEITSPLHF.

The chain is built from TRBV28 and TRBJ1-1; weak D call: TRBD1 (5 bases). The CDR3 has 14 residues. Between the trimmed V and J ends, which lost 6 bases and 7 bases, there was a span of 18 bases. Germline V CDR1 and CDR2: MDHEN, SYDVKM. This CDR3 reads CASSPVGGDREAFF. The DNA of the CDR3 is TGTGCCAGCAGCCCCGTCGGGGGGGACCGTGAAGCTTTCTTT.

The rearrangement joins TRBV28 to TRBJ2-5; the match to TRBD2 covers 8 bases. The J call may be in error: the DNA end matches TRBJ2-7 better. This CDR3 has 14 residues. Germline-derived CDR1 and CDR2 are MDHEN and SYDVKM. The CDR3 sequence is CASSPAGAGYEQYF. In nucleotides, the CDR3 is TGTGCCAGCAGCCCAGCGGGAGCGGGGTACGAGCAGTACTTC.

The rearrangement joins TRBV15 to TRBJ2-1; TRBD2 is a possible D gene (5 bases). The ends were cut back, 2 bases at V and 5 bases at J, with 7 bases in the middle. The CDR3 loop spans 13 amino acids. Germline CDR1 is LNHNV and CDR2 is YYDKDF (reference sequence). CDR3 residues: CATSRHGDNEQFF. CDR3 nucleotides: TGTGCCACCAGCAGACACGGGGACAATGAGCAGTTCTTC.

The rearrangement uses TRBV19 and TRBJ2-6; no reliable D call. The CDR3 totals 16 residues. In germline, CDR1 is LNHDA, CDR2 SQIVND (reference sequence). Trimming left V 6 bases short and J 0 bases short, with 12 bases between. DNA of the CDR3: TGTGCCAGTAGCCATAGGTCGGGCTCTGGGGCCAACGTCCTGACTTTC. Protein sequence: CASSHRSGSGANVLTF.

J is TRBJ1-3 and V is TRBV28, with D hard to call. This CDR3 is built from 15 residues. Trimming took off 3 bases at V and 0 bases at J, with 9 bases between the two ends. From germline, CDR1 is MDHEN and CDR2 SYDVKM. CDR3 region: CASSFQVNSGNTIYF. Written as DNA, the CDR3 is TGTGCCAGCAGTTTCCAGGTTAACTCTGGAAACACCATATATTTT.

The chain joins TRBV18 to TRBJ1-5; D is uncertain. V was shortened by 1 base and J by 0 bases, with 13 bases between the two germline ends. Germline V CDR1 and CDR2: KGHSH, LQKENI. The CDR3 consists of 17 residues. The CDR3 is CASSPRAVSYSNQPQHF. The CDR3 bases are TGTGCCAGCTCACCACGGGCAGTCTCCTATAGCAATCAGCCCCAGCATTTT.

The chain combines TRBV5-1 with TRBJ2-1; 7 bases map to TRBD1. Germline CDR1 and CDR2: SGHRS and YFSETQ. This CDR3 region has 16 residues. V shed 0 bases, J shed 5 bases, and the junction held 8 bases outside the gene matches. The CDR3 nucleotides read TGCGCCAGCAGCTTGGCCTCCCTAGGGGGCCACAATGAGCAGTTCTTC. Translation gives CASSLASLGGHNEQFF.